This T cell receptor beta chain came from a study of CD8+ T cells in alopecia areata. Whole-study context: At a dose of 5 to 10 mg twice daily, oral tofacitinib was given to treated patients.

In each case, RNA was isolated and then reverse transcribed into cDNA as the sequencing template. Here immunoSEQ multiplex PCR was the method, and the copy in TCRdb shows in-frame clones only, minus some. This sample yields about 210,000 clones, of which more than 45% are seen a single time; 1.5% to 2% belongs to the top ten. The CDR3 extends over 15 amino acids. Losses at the gene ends were 5 bases for V and 1 base for J; bases not matched to a gene: 4. Per the germline V gene, CDR1 is SEHNR and CDR2 is FQNEAQ (reference sequence). Treatment defined: oral pan-JAK inhibitor, 5-10 mg twice daily. Sorted out of PBMCs were CD4+ T cells and CD8+ T cells.

The clonotype was recovered from a human donor with alopecia areata. The sequencing used CD4+ T cells sorted from blood, collected at week 4, from a patient treated with tofacitinib. This chain uses TRBV7-9 with TRBJ1-1; the match to TRBD1 covers 10 bases. The DNA for the CDR3 is TGTGCCAGCAGCGGGGACAGGGGCACGAACACTGAAGCTTTCTTT. This codes for CASSGDRGTNTEAFF.